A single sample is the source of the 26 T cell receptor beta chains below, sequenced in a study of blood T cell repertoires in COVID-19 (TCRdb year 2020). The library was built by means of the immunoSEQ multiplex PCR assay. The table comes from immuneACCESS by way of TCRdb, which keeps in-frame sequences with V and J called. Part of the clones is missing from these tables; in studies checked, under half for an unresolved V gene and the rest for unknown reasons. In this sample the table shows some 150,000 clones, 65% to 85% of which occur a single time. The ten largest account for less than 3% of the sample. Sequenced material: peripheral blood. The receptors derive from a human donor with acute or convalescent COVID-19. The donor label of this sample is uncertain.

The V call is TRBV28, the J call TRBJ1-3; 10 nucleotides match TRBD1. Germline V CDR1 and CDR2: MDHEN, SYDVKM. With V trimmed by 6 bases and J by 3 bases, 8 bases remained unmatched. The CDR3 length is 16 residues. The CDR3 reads CASSPTGTGVGNTIYF. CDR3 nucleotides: TGTGCCAGCAGCCCAACCGGGACAGGGGTTGGAAACACCATATATTTT.

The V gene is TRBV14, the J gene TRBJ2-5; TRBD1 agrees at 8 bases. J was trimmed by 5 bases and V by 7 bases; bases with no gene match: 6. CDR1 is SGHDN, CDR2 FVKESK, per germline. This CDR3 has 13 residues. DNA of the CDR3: TGTGCCAGCATCCAGGGGGCTAGGGAGACCCAGTACTTC. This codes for CASIQGARETQYF.

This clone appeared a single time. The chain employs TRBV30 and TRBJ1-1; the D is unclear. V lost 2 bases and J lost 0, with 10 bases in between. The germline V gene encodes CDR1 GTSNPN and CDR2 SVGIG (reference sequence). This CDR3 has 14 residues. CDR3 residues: CAWSSAVMNTEAFF. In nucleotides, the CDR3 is TGTGCCTGGAGTAGCGCAGTCATGAACACTGAAGCTTTCTTT.

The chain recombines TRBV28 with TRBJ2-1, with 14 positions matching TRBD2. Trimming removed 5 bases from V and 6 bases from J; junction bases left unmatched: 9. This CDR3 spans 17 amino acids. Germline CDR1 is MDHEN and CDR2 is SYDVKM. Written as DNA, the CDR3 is TGTGCCAGCAGTCAACCTTGGACTAGCGGGAGGATCAATGAGCAGTTCTTC. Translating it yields CASSQPWTSGRINEQFF.

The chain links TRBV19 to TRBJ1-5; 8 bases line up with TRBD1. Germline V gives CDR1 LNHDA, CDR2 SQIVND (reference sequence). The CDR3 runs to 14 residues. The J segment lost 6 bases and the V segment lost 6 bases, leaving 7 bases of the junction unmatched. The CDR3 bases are TGTGCCAGTAGACAGGGGGTAAGGGTTCAGCCCCAGCATTTT. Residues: CASRQGVRVQPQHF.

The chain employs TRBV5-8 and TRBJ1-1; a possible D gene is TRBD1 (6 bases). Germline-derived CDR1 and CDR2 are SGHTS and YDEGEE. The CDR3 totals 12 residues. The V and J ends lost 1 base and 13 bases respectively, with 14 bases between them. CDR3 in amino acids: CASSLSTGYGFF. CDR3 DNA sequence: TGTGCCAGCAGCTTGAGTACAGGGTATGGTTTCTTT.

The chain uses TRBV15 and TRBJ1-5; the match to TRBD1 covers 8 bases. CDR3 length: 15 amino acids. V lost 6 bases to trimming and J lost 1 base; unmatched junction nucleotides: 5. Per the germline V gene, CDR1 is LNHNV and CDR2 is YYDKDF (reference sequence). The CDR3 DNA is TGTGCCACCAGTTTGGACAGGGTAAGCAATCAGCCCCAGCATTTT. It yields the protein CATSLDRVSNQPQHF.

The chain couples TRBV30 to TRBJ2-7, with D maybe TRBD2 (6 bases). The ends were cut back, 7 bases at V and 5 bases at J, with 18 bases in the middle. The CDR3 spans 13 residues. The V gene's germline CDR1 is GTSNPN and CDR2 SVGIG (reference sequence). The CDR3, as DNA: TGTGCCTTCTCGCGGAGGGGAGTTAACGAGCAGTACTTC. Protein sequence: CAFSRRGVNEQYF.

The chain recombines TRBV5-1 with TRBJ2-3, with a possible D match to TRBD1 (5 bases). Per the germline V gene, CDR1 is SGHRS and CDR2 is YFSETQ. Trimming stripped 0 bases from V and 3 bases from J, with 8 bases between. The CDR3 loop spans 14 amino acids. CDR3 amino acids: CASSLGSGTDTQYF. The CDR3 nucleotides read TGCGCCAGCAGCTTGGGGTCAGGGACAGATACGCAGTATTTT.

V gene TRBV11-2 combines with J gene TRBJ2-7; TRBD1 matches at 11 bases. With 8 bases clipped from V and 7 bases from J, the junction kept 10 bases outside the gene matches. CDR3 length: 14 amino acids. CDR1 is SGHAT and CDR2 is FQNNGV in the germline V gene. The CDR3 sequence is CASSADRGLWEQYF. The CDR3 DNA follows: TGTGCCAGCTCAGCGGACAGGGGGCTGTGGGAGCAGTACTTC.

The CDR3 loop is CASLRGGYERQYF. As DNA, the CDR3 is TGTGCCAGCCTTCGGGGTGGCTACGAACGGCAGTACTTC. The genes are TRBV7-7 and TRBJ2-7; maybe TRBD2 (5 bases). The CDR3 runs to 13 residues. Per the germline V gene, CDR1 is SSHAT and CDR2 is FNYEAQ (reference sequence). V was cut by 8 bases and J by 9 bases, with 20 bases left in between.

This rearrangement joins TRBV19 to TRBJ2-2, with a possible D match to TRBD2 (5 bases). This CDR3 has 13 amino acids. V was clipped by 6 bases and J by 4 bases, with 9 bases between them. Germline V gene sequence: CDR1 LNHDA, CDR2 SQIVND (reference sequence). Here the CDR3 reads CASRPDFTGELFF. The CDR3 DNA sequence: TGTGCCAGTAGACCGGACTTCACCGGGGAGCTGTTTTTT.

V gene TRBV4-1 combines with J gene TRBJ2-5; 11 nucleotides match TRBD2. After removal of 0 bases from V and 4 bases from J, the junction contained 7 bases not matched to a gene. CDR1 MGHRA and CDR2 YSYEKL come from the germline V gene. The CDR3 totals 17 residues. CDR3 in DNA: TGCGCCAGCAGCCAAGAACGGGCGCTAGCGGGAGGAGAGACCCAGTACTTC. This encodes CASSQERALAGGETQYF.

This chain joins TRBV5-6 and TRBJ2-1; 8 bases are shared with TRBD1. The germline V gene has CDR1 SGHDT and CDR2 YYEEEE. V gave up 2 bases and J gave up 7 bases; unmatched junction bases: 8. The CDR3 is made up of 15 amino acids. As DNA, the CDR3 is TGTGCCAGCAGCTTACCCGGGACAGGCCGAAATGAGCAGTTCTTC. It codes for CASSLPGTGRNEQFF.

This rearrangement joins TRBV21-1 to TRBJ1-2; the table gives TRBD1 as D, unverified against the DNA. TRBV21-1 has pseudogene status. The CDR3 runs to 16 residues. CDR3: CASSLLDHFQDYGYTF. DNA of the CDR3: TGTGCCAGCAGCCTCTTAGATCACTTTCAGGACTATGGCTACACCTTC.

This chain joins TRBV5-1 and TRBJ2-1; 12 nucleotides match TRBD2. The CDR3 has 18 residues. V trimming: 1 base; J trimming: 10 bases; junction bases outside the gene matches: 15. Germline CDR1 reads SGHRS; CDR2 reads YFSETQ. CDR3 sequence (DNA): TGCGCCAGCAGCTTGCTAGCGGGAGGGGTCACAATTACAATGGAGCAGTTCTTC. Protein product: CASSLLAGGVTITMEQFF.

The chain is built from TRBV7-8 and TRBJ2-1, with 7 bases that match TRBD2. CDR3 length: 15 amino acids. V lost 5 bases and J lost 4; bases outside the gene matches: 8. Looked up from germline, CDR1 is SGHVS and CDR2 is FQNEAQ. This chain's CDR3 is CASSRGRREYNEQFF. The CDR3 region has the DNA TGTGCCAGCAGCCGGGGCAGGCGGGAGTACAATGAGCAGTTCTTC.

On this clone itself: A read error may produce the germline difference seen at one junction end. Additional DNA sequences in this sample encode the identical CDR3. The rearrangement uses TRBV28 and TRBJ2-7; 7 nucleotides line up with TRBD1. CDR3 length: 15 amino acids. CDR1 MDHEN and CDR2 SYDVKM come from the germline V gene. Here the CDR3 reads CASSSGQVSSYEQYF. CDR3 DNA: TGTGCCAGCAGCTCCGGACAGGTGTCCTCCTACGAACAGTACTTC.

The DNA for the CDR3 is TGTGCCAGCAGCGTAGAACAGGACCGCTACGAGCAGTACTTC. Its protein product is CASSVEQDRYEQYF. V gene TRBV9 combines with J gene TRBJ2-7, with D perhaps TRBD1 (5 bases). The V end lost 0 bases, the J end lost 3 bases, and 10 bases lay between the germline ends. Looked up from germline, CDR1 is SGDLS and CDR2 is YYNGEE. The CDR3 extends over 14 amino acids.

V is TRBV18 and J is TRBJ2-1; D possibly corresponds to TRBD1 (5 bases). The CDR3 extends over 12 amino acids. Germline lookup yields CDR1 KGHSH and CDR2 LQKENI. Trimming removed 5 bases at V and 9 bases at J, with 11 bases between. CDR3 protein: CASSATELEQFF. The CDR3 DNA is TGTGCCAGCTCAGCGACAGAGCTTGAGCAGTTCTTC.

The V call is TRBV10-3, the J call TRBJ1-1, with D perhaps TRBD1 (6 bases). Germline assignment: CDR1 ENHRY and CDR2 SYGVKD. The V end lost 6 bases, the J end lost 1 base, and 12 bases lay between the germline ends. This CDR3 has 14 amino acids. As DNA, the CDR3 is TGTGCCATCAGCCAGACAGGAAAGAACACTGAAGCTTTCTTT. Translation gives CAISQTGKNTEAFF.

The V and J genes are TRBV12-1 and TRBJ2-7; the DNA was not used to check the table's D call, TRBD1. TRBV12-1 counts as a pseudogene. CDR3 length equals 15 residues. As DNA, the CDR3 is TGTGCCAGCAGCTCCAACCGGGACAGCTCCTACGAGCAGTACTTC. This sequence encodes CASSSNRDSSYEQYF.

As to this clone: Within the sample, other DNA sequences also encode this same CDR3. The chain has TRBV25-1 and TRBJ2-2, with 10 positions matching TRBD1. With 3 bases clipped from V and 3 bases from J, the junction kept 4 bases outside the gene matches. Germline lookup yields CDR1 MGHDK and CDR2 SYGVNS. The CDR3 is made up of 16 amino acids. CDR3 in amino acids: CASSDPGQGYTGELFF. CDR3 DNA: TGTGCCAGCAGTGATCCGGGACAGGGGTACACCGGGGAGCTGTTTTTT.

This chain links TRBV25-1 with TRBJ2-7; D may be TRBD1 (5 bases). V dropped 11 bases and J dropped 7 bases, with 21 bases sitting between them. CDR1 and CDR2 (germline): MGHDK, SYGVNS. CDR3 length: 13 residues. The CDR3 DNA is TGTGCCGCCACCCCAAGGGGAACTCATGAGCAGTACTTC. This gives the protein CAATPRGTHEQYF.

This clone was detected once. The CDR3 DNA is TGTGCCAGCAGCCGGACTAGCTCGAGCAATGAGCAGTTCTTC. Amino acid sequence: CASSRTSSSNEQFF. The rearrangement links TRBV5-4 to TRBJ2-1; 8 bases agree with TRBD2. The germline V gene has CDR1 SGHNT and CDR2 YYREEE (reference sequence). The CDR3 length is 14 residues. J lost 6 bases, V lost 4 bases, and 6 bases had no gene match.

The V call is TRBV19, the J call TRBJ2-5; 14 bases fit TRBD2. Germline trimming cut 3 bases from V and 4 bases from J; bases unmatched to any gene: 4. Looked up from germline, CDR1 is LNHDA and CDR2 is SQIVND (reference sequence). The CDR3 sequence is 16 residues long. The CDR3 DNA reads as TGTGCCAGTAGTATTTGGGGACTAGCGGGAGTAGAGACCCAGTACTTC. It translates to CASSIWGLAGVETQYF.